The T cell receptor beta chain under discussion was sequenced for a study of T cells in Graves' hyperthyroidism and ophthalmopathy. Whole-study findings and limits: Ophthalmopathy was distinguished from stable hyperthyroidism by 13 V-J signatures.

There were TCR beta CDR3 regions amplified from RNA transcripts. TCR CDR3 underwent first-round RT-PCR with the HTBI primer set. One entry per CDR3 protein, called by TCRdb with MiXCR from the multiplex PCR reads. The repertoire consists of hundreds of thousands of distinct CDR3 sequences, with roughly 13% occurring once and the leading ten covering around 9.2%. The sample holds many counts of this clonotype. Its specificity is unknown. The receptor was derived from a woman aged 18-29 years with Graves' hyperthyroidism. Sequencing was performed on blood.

CDR3 sequence reads: CASSLSLSGANVLTF. The CDR3 DNA follows: TGCGCCAGCAGCTTGAGTCTCTCTGGGGCCAACGTCCTGACTTTC. The rearrangement joins TRBV5-1 to TRBJ2-6; D gene unclear. This CDR3 contains 15 residues. Germline values: CDR1 SGHRS, CDR2 YFSETQ. V lost 1 base and J 0 bases, leaving 5 bases between the germline ends.